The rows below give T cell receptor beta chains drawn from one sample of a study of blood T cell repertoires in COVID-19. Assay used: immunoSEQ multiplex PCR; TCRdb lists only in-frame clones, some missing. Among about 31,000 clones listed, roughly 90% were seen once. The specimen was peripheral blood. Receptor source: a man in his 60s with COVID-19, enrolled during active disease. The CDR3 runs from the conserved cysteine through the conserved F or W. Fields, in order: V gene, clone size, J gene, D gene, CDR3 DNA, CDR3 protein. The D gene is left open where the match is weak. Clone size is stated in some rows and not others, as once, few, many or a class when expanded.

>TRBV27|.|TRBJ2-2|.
TGTGCCAGCAGTTTTCGGGGGAGTGGGACCGGGGAGCTGTTTTTT
CASSFRGSGTGELFF
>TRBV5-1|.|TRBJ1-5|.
TGCGCCAGCAGCTTGGGCGGGATGGGACAGCCCCAGCATTTT
CASSLGGMGQPQHF
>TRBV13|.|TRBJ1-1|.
TGTGCCAGCAGCTTTGGGGGCCGCGGGACTGAAGCTTTCTTT
CASSFGGRGTEAFF
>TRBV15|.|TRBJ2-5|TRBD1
TGTGCCACCAGCACACGGGGACAGGAAGAGACCCAGTACTTC
CATSTRGQEETQYF
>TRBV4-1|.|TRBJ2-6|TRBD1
TGCGCCAGCAGCCTCGGGACAGGGGCCGACGTTAGGGCCAACGTCCTGACTTTC
CASSLGTGADVRANVLTF
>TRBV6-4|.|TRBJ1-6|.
TGTGCCAGCAGTGAATTTCGGGGTGGGTCACCCCTCCACTTT
CASSEFRGGSPLHF
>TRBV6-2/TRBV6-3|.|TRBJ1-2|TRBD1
TGTGCCAGCAGTAAGGGGGACAGGGGCCGCTACACCTTC
CASSKGDRGRYTF
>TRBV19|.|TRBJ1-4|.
TGTGCCAGTAGTCCTGGACAGCATGAAAAACTGTTTTTT
CASSPGQHEKLFF
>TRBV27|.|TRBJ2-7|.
TGTGCCAGCAGTTTACGGTGGGCGCCCTACGAGCAGTACTTC
CASSLRWAPYEQYF
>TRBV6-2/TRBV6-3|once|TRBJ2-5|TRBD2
TGTGCCAGCAGTTATCGCCTAGCGGGTCAAGAGACCCAGTACTTC
CASSYRLAGQETQYF
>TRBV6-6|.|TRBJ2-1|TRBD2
TGTGCCAGCGTTAGGACTAGCGGGGACAATGAGCAGTTCTTC
CASVRTSGDNEQFF
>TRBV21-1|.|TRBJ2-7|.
TGTGCCAGCACCGCAAGTATAGAGGGACTCGAACCCCGCTGGGCCTCCTACGAGCAGTACTTC
CASTASIEGLEPRWASYEQYF
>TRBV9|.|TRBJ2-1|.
TGTGCCAGCAGCGTAGACAGGAACAATGAGCAGTTCTTC
CASSVDRNNEQFF
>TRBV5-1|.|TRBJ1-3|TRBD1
TGCGCCAGCAGCGTCGGACAGGAAGGATACGGAAACACCATATATTTT
CASSVGQEGYGNTIYF
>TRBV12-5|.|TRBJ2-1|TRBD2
TGTGCTAGTGGTTTAGCTCCAGGACTAGCGGGGAACAATGAGCAGTTCTTC
CASGLAPGLAGNNEQFF
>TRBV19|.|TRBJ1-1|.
TGTGCCAGTAGTATGGCAGGGGAGTTTGAAGCTTTCTTT
CASSMAGEFEAFF
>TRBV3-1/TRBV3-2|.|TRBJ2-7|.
TGTGCCAGCAGCTCTCATAGCGGAGAGCAGTACTTC
CASSSHSGEQYF
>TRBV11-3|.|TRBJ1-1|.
TGTGCCAGCAGCTTATTGGGGAGGAACACTGAAGCTTTCTTT
CASSLLGRNTEAFF
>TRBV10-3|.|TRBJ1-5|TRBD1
TGTGCCATCAGGCCCGACAGGGTGATCCAGCCCCAGCATTTT
CAIRPDRVIQPQHF
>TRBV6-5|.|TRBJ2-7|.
TGTGCCAGCAGTCCTCTCAAGGGGTCCTACGAGCAGTACTTC
CASSPLKGSYEQYF
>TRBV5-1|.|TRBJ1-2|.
TGCGCCAGCACACAACAGGGTTCCTATGGCTACACCTTC
CASTQQGSYGYTF
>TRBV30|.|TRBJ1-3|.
TGTGCCTGGACAGTGGGGGGTTCTGGAAACACCATATATTTT
CAWTVGGSGNTIYF
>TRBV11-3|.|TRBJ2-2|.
TGTGCCAGCAGCTTAGCCGGGAACACCGGGGAGCTGTTTTTT
CASSLAGNTGELFF
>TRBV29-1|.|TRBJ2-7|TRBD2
TGCAGCGTTGAAGAACTAGCGGGATCCGACTACGAGCAGTACTTC
CSVEELAGSDYEQYF
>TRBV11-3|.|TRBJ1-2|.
TGTGCCAGCAGCTTAACGGGTGATCGGGGCTACACCTTC
CASSLTGDRGYTF
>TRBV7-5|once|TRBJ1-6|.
TGTGTCAGAAGCTTTGGTCCACAGGATAATTCACCCCTCCACTTT
CVRSFGPQDNSPLHF
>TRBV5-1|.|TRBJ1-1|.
TGCGCCAGCAGCTTGGGGGCAGGATACACTGAAGCTTTCTTT
CASSLGAGYTEAFF
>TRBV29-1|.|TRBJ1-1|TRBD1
TGCAGCATATCAAAGGGTAGTCCAGGGGGCGCTGAAGCTTTCTTT
CSISKGSPGGAEAFF
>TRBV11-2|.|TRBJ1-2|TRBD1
TGTGCCAGCAGCCAGACAGGGGGGAGCGGTGGCTACACCTTC
CASSQTGGSGGYTF
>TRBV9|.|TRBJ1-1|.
TGTGCCAGCAGCCTTGAGGGGGTGGGTTTCACTGAAGCTTTCTTT
CASSLEGVGFTEAFF
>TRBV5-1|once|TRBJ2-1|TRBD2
TGCGCCAGCAGCTTGGGACTAGCGGGAGCACCCTCCCCCCACAATGAGCAGTTCTTC
CASSLGLAGAPSPHNEQFF
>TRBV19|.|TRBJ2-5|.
TGTGCCAGTAGTATAAGGGGATGGAATCAAGAGACCCAGTACTTC
CASSIRGWNQETQYF
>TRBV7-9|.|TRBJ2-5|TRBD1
TGTGCCAGCAGAAACAGGGGCCCCCAAGAGACCCAGTACTTC
CASRNRGPQETQYF
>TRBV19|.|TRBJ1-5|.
TGTGCCAGTAGTTCCCAGGGTAATGGCAATCAGCCCCAGCATTTT
CASSSQGNGNQPQHF
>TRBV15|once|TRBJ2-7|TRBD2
TGTGCCACCAGCAGAGATGCACTAGCGGGCAACGAGCAGTACTTC
CATSRDALAGNEQYF
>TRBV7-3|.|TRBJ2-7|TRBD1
TGTGCCAGCAGCCTGGGACAGGGGGCCTACGAGCAGTACTTC
CASSLGQGAYEQYF
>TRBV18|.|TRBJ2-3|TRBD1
TGTGCCAGCTCAGCCCTAGGGACAGGCGGAACAGATACGCAGTATTTT
CASSALGTGGTDTQYF
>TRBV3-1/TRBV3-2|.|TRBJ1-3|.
TGTGCCAGCAGCCAAGTCACGACAATCTCTGGAAACACCATATATTTT
CASSQVTTISGNTIYF
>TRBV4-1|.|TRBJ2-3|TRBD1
TGCGCCAGCAGCCAAGACCGACAGGGAAGTGGGGGAGATACGCAGTATTTT
CASSQDRQGSGGDTQYF
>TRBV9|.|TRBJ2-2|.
TGTGCCAGCAGCCCACGACAGGGAGGCGGCACCGGGGAGCTGTTTTTT
CASSPRQGGGTGELFF
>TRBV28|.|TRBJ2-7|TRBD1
TGTGCCAGCAGTCCTGGGGGGACAGGGGGATCCTACGAGCAGTACTTC
CASSPGGTGGSYEQYF